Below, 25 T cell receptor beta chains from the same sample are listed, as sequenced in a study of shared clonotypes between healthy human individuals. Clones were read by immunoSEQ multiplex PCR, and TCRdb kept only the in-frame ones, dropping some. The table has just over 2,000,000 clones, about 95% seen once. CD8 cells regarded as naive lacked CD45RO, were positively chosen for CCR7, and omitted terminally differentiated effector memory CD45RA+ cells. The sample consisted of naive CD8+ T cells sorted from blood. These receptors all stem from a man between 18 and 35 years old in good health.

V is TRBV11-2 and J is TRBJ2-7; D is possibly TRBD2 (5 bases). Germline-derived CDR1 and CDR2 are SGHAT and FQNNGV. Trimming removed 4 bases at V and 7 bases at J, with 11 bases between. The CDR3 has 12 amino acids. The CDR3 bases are TGTGCCAGCAGCTCCGGGATTCTAGAGCAGTACTTC. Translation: CASSSGILEQYF.

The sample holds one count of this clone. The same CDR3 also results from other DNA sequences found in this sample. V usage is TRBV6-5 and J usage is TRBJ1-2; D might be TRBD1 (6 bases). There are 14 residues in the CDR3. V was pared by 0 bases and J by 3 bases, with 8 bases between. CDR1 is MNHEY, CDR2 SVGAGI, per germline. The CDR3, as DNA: TGTGCCAGCAGTTACTCTGAGGGGGACTATGGCTACACCTTC. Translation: CASSYSEGDYGYTF.

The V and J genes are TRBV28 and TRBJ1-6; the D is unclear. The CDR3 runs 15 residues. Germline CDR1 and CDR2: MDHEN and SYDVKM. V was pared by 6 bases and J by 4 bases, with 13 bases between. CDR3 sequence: CASRFTVGYNSPLHF. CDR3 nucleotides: TGTGCCAGCAGATTCACGGTGGGGTATAATTCACCCCTCCACTTT. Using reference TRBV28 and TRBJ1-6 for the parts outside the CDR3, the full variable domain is DVKVTQSSRYLVKRTGEKVFLECVQDMDHENMFWYRQDPGLGLRLIYFSYDVKMKEKGDIPEGYSVSREKKERFSLILESASTNQTSMYLCASRFTVGYNSPLHFGNGTRLTVT.

The CDR3 is CASSLQINSYEQYF. Here the CDR3 DNA reads TGTGCCAGCAGTTTACAAATAAATTCCTACGAGCAGTACTTC. The chain recombines TRBV28 with TRBJ2-7; D remains ambiguous. V lost 2 bases, J lost 1 base, and 9 bases lay in between. CDR1 and CDR2 (germline): MDHEN, SYDVKM. This CDR3 is 14 amino acids long.

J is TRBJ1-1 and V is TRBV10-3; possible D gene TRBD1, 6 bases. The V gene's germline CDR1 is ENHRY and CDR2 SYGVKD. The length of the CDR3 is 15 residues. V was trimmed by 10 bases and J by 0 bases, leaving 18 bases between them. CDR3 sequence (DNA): TGTGCCACCGGCGGGACGGACAGTATGAACACTGAAGCTTTCTTT. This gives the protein CATGGTDSMNTEAFF.

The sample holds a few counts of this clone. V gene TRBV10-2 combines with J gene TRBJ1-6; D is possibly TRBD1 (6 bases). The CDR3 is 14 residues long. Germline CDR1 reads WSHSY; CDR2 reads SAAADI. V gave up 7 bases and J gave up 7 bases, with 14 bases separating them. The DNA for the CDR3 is TGCGCCAGCAAACCTGGGGGCTCCAATTCACCCCTCCACTTT. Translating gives CASKPGGSNSPLHF.

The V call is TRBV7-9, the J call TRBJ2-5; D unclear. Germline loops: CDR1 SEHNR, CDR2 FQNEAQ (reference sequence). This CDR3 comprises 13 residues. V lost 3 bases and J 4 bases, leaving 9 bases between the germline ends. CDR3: CASSFEDRETQYF. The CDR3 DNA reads TGTGCCAGCAGCTTTGAGGATCGAGAGACCCAGTACTTC. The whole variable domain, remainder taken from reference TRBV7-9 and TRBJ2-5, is DTGVSQNPRHKITKRGQNVTFRCDPISEHNRLYWYRQTLGQGPEFLTYFQNEAQLEKSRLLSDRFSAERPKGSFSTLEIQRTEQGDSAMYLCASSFEDRETQYFGPGTRLLVL.

The DNA of the CDR3 is TGTGCCAGCAGCCGCCGGCCGGGAGAGCAGTACTTC. Translating it yields CASSRRPGEQYF. The chain combines TRBV7-9 with TRBJ2-7, with a weak D call TRBD2 (5 bases). Germline assignment: CDR1 SEHNR and CDR2 FQNEAQ (reference sequence). This CDR3 comprises 12 residues. The ends were cut back, 5 bases at V and 7 bases at J, with 12 bases in the middle.

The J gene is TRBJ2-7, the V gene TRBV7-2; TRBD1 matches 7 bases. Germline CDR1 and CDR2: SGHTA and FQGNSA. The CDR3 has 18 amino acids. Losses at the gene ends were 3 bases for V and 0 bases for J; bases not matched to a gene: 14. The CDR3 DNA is TGTGCCAGCAGCTTGGTGACAGGGCCCAGCGAGAGCTCCTACGAGCAGTACTTC. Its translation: CASSLVTGPSESSYEQYF.

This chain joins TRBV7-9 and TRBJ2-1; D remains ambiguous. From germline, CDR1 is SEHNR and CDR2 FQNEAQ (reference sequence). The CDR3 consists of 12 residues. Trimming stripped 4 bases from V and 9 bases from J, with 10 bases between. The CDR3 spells CASSSYRVEQFF. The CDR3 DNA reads TGTGCCAGCAGCTCCTACCGCGTTGAGCAGTTCTTC.

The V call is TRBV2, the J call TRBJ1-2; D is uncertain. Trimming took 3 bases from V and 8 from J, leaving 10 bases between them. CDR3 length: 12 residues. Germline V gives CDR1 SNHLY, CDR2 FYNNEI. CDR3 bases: TGTGCCAGCAGTGAGAGAGGGAAGGGCTACACCTTC. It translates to CASSERGKGYTF.

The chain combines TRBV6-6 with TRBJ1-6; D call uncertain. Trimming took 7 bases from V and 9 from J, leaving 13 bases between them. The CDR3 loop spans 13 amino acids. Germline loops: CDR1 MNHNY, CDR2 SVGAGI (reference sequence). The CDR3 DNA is TGTGCCAGCACCCCAGGCTTAGGTTCACCCCTCCACTTT. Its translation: CASTPGLGSPLHF.

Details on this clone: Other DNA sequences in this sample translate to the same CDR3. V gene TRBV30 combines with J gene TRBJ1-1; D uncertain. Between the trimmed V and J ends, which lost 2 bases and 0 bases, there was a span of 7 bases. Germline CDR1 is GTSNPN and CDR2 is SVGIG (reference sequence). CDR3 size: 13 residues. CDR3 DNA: TGTGCCTGGAGTCCCGGTCTGAACACTGAAGCTTTCTTT. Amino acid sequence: CAWSPGLNTEAFF.

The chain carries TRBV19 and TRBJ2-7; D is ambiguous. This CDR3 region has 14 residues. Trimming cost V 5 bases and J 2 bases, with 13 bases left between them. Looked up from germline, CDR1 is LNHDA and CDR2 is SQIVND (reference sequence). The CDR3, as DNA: TGTGCCAGTAGTCAACACGGCATAGCCTACGAGCAGTACTTC. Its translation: CASSQHGIAYEQYF.

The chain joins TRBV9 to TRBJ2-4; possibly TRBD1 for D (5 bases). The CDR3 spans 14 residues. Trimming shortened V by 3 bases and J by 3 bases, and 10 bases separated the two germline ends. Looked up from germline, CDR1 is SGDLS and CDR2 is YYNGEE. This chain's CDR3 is CASSGQGGKNIQYF. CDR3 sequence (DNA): TGTGCCAGCAGCGGGCAGGGCGGCAAAAACATTCAGTACTTC.

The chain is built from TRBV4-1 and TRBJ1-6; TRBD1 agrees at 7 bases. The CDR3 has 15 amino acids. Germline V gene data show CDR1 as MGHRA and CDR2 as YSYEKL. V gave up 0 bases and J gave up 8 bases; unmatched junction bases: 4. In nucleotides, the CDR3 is TGCGCCAGCAGCCAAGATCAGGGGGTAGATTCACCCCTCCACTTT. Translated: CASSQDQGVDSPLHF.

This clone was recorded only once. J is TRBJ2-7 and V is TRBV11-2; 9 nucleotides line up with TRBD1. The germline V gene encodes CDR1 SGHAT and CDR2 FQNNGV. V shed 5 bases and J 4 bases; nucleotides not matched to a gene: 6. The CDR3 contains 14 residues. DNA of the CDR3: TGTGCCAGCAGCGGGGGGACAGGGAATTACGAGCAGTACTTC. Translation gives CASSGGTGNYEQYF.

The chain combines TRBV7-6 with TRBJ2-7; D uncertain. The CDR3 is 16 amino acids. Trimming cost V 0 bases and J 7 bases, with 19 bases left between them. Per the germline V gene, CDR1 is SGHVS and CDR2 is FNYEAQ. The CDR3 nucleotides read TGTGCCAGCAGCTTAGCTTCCGGGTTAGGTCGCTCGGAGCAGTACTTC. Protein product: CASSLASGLGRSEQYF.

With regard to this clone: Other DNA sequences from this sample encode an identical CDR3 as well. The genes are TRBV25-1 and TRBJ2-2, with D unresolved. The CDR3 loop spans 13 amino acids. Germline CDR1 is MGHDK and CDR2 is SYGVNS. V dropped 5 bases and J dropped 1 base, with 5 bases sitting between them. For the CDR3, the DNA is TGTGCCAGCAGTCCCCAGAACACCGGGGAGCTGTTTTTT. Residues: CASSPQNTGELFF. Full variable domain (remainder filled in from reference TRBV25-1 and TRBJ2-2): EADIYQTPRYLVIGTGKKITLECSQTMGHDKMYWYQQDPGMELHLIHYSYGVNSTEKGDLSSESTVSRIRTEHFPLTLESARPSHTSQYLCASSPQNTGELFFGEGSRLTVL.

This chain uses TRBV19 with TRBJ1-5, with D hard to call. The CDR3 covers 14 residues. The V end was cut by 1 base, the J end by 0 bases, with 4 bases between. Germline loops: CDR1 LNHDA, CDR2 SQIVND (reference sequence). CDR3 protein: CASSIADSNQPQHF. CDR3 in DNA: TGTGCCAGTAGTATAGCCGATAGCAATCAGCCCCAGCATTTT.

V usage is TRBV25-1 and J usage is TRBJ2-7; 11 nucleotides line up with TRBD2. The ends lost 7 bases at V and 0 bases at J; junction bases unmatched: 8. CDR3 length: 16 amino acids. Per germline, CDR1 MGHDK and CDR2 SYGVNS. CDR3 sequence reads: CASTGTSGPSSYEQYF. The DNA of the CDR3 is TGTGCCAGCACCGGGACTAGCGGCCCTAGCTCCTACGAGCAGTACTTC.

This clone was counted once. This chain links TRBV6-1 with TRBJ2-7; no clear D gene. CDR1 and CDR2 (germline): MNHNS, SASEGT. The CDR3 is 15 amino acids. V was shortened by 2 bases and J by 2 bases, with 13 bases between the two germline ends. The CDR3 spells CASSETAGFPYEQYF. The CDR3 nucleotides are TGTGCCAGCAGTGAAACGGCAGGCTTCCCCTACGAGCAGTACTTC.

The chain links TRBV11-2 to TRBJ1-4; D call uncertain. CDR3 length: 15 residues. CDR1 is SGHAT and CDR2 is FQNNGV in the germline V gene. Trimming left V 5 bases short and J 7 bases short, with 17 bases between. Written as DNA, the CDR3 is TGTGCCAGCAGCCCAACCAGGACTTCTGGTGAAAAACTGTTTTTT. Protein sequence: CASSPTRTSGEKLFF.

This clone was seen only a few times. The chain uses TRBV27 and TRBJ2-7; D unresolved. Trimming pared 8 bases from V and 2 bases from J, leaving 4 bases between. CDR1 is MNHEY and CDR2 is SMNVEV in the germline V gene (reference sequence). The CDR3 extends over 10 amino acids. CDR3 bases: TGTGCCAGCGGACCCTACGAGCAGTACTTC. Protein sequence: CASGPYEQYF.

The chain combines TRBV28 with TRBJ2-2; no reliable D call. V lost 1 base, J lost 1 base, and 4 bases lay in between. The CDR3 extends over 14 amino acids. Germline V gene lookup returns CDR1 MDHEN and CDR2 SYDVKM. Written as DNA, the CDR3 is TGTGCCAGCAGTTTATTCGAGAACACCGGGGAGCTGTTTTTT. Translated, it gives CASSLFENTGELFF.